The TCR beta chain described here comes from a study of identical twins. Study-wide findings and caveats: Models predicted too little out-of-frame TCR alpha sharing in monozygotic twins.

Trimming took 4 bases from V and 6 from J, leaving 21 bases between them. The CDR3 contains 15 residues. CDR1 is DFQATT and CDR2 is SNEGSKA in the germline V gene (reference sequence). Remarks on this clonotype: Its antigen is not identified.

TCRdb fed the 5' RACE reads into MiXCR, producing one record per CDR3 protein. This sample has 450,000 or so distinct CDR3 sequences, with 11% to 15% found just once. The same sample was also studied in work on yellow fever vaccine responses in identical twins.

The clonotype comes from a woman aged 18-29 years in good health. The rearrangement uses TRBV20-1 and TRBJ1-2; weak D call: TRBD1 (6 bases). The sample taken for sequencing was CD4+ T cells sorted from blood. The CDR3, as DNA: TGCAGTGCTACAGGACAGAGTCGAAGCGGTCATGGCTACACCTTC. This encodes CSATGQSRSGHGYTF.